The TCR beta chain described here comes from a study of identical twins. About this clonotype: Its antigen remains unknown.

The germline CDR1 and CDR2 sequences are LGHNA and YNFKEQ. V was pared by 4 bases and J by 0 bases, with 15 bases between. This CDR3 region has 16 residues. Findings and caveats of the study: Weaker excess twin sharing was seen among beta out-of-frame sequences.

TCRdb analysed the 5' RACE reads with MiXCR anew, one entry per CDR3 protein. The sample consists of 420,000 or so distinct CDR3 sequences, roughly 18% of them appearing once. This clonotype was obtained from a man between 50 and 59 years old in good health. This chain links TRBV4-2 with TRBJ1-1; no reliable D call. Sequencing used naive T cells sorted from blood. The CDR3 is CASSPPNTGLNTEAFF. The CDR3 coding sequence is TGTGCCAGCAGCCCCCCAAACACCGGTTTGAACACTGAAGCTTTCTTT.